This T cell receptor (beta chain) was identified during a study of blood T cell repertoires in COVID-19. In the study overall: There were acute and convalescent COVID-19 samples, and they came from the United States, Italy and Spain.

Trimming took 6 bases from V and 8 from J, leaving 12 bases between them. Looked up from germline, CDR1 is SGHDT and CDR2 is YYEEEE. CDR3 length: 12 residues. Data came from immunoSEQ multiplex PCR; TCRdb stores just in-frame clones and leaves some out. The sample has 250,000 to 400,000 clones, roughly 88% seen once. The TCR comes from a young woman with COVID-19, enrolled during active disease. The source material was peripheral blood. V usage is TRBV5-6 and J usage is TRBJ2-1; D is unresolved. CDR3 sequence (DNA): TGTGCCAGCACCCTCCATCGCGATGAGCAGTTCTTC. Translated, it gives CASTLHRDEQFF.